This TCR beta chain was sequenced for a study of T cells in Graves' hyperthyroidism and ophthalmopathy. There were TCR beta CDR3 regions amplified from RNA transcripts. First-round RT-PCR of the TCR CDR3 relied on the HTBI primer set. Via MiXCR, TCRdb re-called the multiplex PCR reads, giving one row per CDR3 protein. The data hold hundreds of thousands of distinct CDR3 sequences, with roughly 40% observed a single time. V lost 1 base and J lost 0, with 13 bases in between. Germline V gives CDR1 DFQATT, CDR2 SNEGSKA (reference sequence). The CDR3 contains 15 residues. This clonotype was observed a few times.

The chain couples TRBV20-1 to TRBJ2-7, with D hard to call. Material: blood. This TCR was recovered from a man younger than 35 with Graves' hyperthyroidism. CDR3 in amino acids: CSARGLADSSYEQYF. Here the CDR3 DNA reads TGCAGTGCTAGAGGGTTGGCCGATAGCTCCTACGAGCAGTACTTC.